This T cell receptor beta chain was identified in a study of read filtering for tumor transcriptome and immune sequencing. Whole-study context: Among patients, 17 to 20 were male and around 14 female, aged roughly 45 to 90 (mean about 66). By R-ISS, stages I, II and III held about 8, 17 and 7 patients. Per sample, TCR-region reads ranged about 4 to 10.27 million by IR-seq, about 85 to 1,400 by RNA-seq.

This library used roughly 430 ng RNA and molecular barcoded adaptors spanning alpha/delta and beta/gamma chains. Each CDR3 protein is one row after TCRdb ran MiXCR on the reads. This sample has 75,000 to 90,000 distinct CDR3 sequences, with over 9% found just once. The study, taken as a whole, reports: The CD138-negative fraction was mixed bone marrow immune cells, not pure T cells.

This clonotype was seen at least ten times. The antigen remains undetermined. Trimming cost V 3 bases and J 4 bases, with 13 bases left between them. The CDR3 totals 15 residues. J is TRBJ1-3 and V is TRBV12-3 or TRBV12-4; the D gene is possibly TRBD1 (5 bases). The receptor comes from a donor at least 40 years old with multiple myeloma. The sequenced sample was a population of CD138-negative cells sorted from bone marrow. The CDR3 loop reads CASSLGRAPGNTIYF. The CDR3 DNA reads TGTGCCAGCAGTTTGGGCAGGGCCCCGGGAAACACCATATATTTT.